This T cell receptor (beta chain) stems from a study of T cell responses to AZD1222 COVID-19 vaccine. Study observations and caveats: Spike-specific TCRs gained breadth and depth after people received two AZD1222 doses.

On this clone: Its antigen is as yet unknown.

In germline, CDR1 is MNHEY, CDR2 SVGAGI. Trimming removed 7 bases from V and 6 bases from J, with 19 bases in between. CDR3 length: 15 residues. Assay: immunoSEQ multiplex PCR; the TCRdb copy retains only in-frame clones and omits some. The sample includes 140,000 to 150,000 clones, 85% to 90% seen only once; the top ten take 1.5% to 2%. The V call is TRBV6-5, the J call TRBJ2-1, with a tentative D call TRBD1 (5 bases). This receptor was obtained from an adult in good health. The specimen was peripheral blood, collected on day 0 of AZD1222 vaccination. CDR3 protein: CASTQKQAGFNEQFF. The CDR3 nucleotides are TGTGCCAGCACCCAAAAACAGGCTGGGTTCAATGAGCAGTTCTTC.